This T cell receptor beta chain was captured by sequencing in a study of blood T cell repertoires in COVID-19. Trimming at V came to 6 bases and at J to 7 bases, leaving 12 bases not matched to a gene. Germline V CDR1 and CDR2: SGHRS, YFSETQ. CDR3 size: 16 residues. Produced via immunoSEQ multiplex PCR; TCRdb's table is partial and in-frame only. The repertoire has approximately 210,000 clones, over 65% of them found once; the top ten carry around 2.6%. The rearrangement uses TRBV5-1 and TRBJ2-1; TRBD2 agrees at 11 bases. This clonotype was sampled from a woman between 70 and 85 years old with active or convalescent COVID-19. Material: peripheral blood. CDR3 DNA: TGCGCCAGCAAGGCCTTTAGCGGGAGGGCCAGGAATGAGCAGTTCTTC. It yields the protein CASKAFSGRARNEQFF. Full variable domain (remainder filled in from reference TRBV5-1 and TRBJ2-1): KAGVTQTPRYLIKTRGQQVTLSCSPISGHRSVSWYQQTPGQGLQFLFEYFSETQRNKGNFPGRFSGRQFSNSRSEMNVSTLELGDSALYLCASKAFSGRARNEQFFGPGTRLTVL.